The 13 T cell receptor beta chains in this list originate from one sample, sequenced in a study of shared clonotypes between healthy human individuals. Terminally differentiated effector memory CD45RA+ cells were excluded from the naive CD8 cells, which were CD45RO-negative and positively selected for CCR7. Clones were sequenced by immunoSEQ multiplex PCR, and TCRdb holds only the in-frame ones, with some missing. The profile shows 450,000 to 700,000 clones, around 95% of them singletons. Source material: naive CD8+ T cells sorted from blood. The receptors stem from a woman aged 30 to 39 in good health.

The chain employs TRBV28 and TRBJ2-2; D perhaps matches TRBD1 (5 bases). Germline values: CDR1 MDHEN, CDR2 SYDVKM. V was clipped by 8 bases and J by 2 bases, with 21 bases between them. The length of the CDR3 is 17 residues. The CDR3 coding sequence is TGTGCCAGCCACCCAGGAAGGACAATCAAAAACACCGGGGAGCTGTTTTTT. Protein: CASHPGRTIKNTGELFF.

V gene TRBV7-9 combines with J gene TRBJ1-3; D uncertain. V shed 5 bases and J shed 2 bases, with 7 bases lying between them. From germline, CDR1 is SEHNR and CDR2 FQNEAQ (reference sequence). The CDR3 is made up of 13 amino acids. CDR3 region: CASSATTGNTIYF. CDR3 nucleotide sequence: TGTGCCAGCAGCGCCACTACTGGAAACACCATATATTTT.

Of note for this clone: Distinct nucleotide sequences in the sample also encode this CDR3. Here the CDR3 DNA reads TGTGCCAGCTCACCGGACGAAAAACTGTTTTTT. It yields the protein CASSPDEKLFF. The gene calls are TRBV18 and TRBJ1-4; unclear D gene. The CDR3 totals 11 residues. Germline V gives CDR1 KGHSH, CDR2 LQKENI. Trimming took 3 bases from V and 8 from J, leaving 4 bases between them.

The CDR3 DNA sequence: TGTGCCAGCCGATGGACAGGGGAGAGTCGAAACATTCAGTACTTC. Encoded protein: CASRWTGESRNIQYF. The chain couples TRBV2 to TRBJ2-4, with 9 bases identical to TRBD1. The J segment lost 6 bases and the V segment lost 8 bases, leaving 11 bases of the junction unmatched. Germline V gene sequence: CDR1 SNHLY, CDR2 FYNNEI. CDR3 length: 15 residues. The whole variable domain, filled in from reference TRBV2 and TRBJ2-4, reads EPEVTQTPSHQVTQMGQEVILRCVPISNHLYFYWYRQILGQKVEFLVSFYNNEISEKSEIFDDQFSVERPDGSNFTLKIRSTKLEDSAMYFCASRWTGESRNIQYFGAGTRLSVL.

The CDR3 loop is CASSYGRGGNTIYF. In DNA form, the CDR3 reads TGTGCCAGCAGTTATGGGAGGGGTGGAAACACCATATATTTT. J is TRBJ1-3 and V is TRBV6-5; weak D call: TRBD1 (5 bases). Germline loops: CDR1 MNHEY, CDR2 SVGAGI. The ends were cut back, 3 bases at V and 3 bases at J, with 9 bases in the middle. The CDR3 consists of 14 residues.

The chain combines TRBV9 with TRBJ2-1, with 9 nucleotides matching TRBD2. Germline lookup yields CDR1 SGDLS and CDR2 YYNGEE. J lost 9 bases, V lost 4 bases, and 20 bases had no gene match. The CDR3 totals 18 residues. In nucleotides, the CDR3 is TGTGCCAGCAGCCCTAGGGCCTTAGCGGGAGAGGGAGTCATTGAGCAGTTCTTC. This sequence encodes CASSPRALAGEGVIEQFF.

The chain combines TRBV28 with TRBJ1-1, with D maybe TRBD1 (5 bases). The CDR3 is 14 amino acids. CDR1 and CDR2 from the germline V gene are MDHEN and SYDVKM. Trimming took 6 bases from V and 1 from J, leaving 12 bases between them. The CDR3: CASRPGTGNTEAFF. The CDR3 DNA follows: TGTGCCAGCAGACCCGGGACCGGGAACACTGAAGCTTTCTTT.

The chain is built from TRBV2 and TRBJ1-2; unclear D gene. Germline V gene sequence: CDR1 SNHLY, CDR2 FYNNEI. The CDR3 loop spans 12 amino acids. V lost 10 bases and J 0 bases, leaving 9 bases between the germline ends. For the CDR3, the DNA is TGTGCCATCCGGGGATCTAACTATGGCTACACCTTC. Translated: CAIRGSNYGYTF.

CDR3 coding DNA: TGCGCCAGCAGCCCCCGCGAATATAGCAATCAGCCCCAGCATTTT. Protein sequence: CASSPREYSNQPQHF. This chain links TRBV10-2 with TRBJ1-5; no reliable D call. The CDR3 covers 15 residues. Trimming removed 6 bases from V and 0 bases from J, with 12 bases in between. The germline CDR1 and CDR2 sequences are WSHSY and SAAADI.

The rearrangement links TRBV27 to TRBJ2-1; TRBD2 aligns across 9 bases. With 9 bases clipped from V and 2 bases from J, the junction kept 26 bases outside the gene matches. The CDR3 spans 21 residues. The V gene's germline CDR1 is MNHEY and CDR2 SMNVEV (reference sequence). The CDR3 DNA reads TGTGCCAGTAGCTCGTTCTTCCGGGACAAGCCTAGCGGGGTCCCCTACAATGAGCAGTTCTTC. It translates to CASSSFFRDKPSGVPYNEQFF.

The chain joins TRBV13 to TRBJ2-1; D unclear. Trimming took off 5 bases at V and 10 bases at J, with 15 bases between the two ends. CDR3 length equals 13 residues. Germline V gene data show CDR1 as PRHDT and CDR2 as FYEKMQ (reference sequence). DNA of the CDR3: TGTGCCAGCAGCCGGGCGGATATAATCGAGCAGTTCTTC. This translates into CASSRADIIEQFF.

This clone was observed a single time. This chain connects TRBV13 to TRBJ2-2; 8 bases map to TRBD1. The CDR3 totals 15 residues. The germline CDR1 and CDR2 sequences are PRHDT and FYEKMQ (reference sequence). Trimming removed 5 bases from V and 5 bases from J; junction bases left unmatched: 7. The CDR3 bases are TGTGCCAGCAGCCCCGGGACAGGCGGAACCGGGGAGCTGTTTTTT. It specifies CASSPGTGGTGELFF.

The V gene is TRBV5-6, the J gene TRBJ1-1; D remains ambiguous. V was shortened by 4 bases and J by 5 bases, with 12 bases between the two germline ends. CDR3 length: 13 amino acids. The germline gives CDR1 SGHDT, CDR2 YYEEEE. Here the CDR3 DNA reads TGTGCCAGCAGCAGCCACAAGTGGACTGAAGCTTTCTTT. Translating it yields CASSSHKWTEAFF.